One sample yielded the 23 T cell receptor beta chains listed below, sequenced in a study of cytomegalovirus exposure and HLA in healthy donors. The primer mix had 60 Vbeta and 13 Jbeta primers. Sequencing was performed with immunoSEQ multiplex PCR; in TCRdb, only in-frame clones are kept and a portion is missing. The table records 120,000 to 150,000 clones, under 85% of them present only once. Sequenced sample: PBMCs. These receptors originate from a man aged 18 to 29 in good health and CMV-seronegative.

V usage is TRBV4-3 and J usage is TRBJ2-4, with D tentatively TRBD1 (6 bases). Germline V gene sequence: CDR1 LGHNA, CDR2 YSLEER. The CDR3 has 14 amino acids. V dropped 5 bases and J dropped 5 bases, with 13 bases sitting between them. CDR3 nucleotide sequence: TGCGCCAGCAGCGCAGGGGCAGGCGAAAACATTCAGTACTTC. Protein product: CASSAGAGENIQYF.

The rearrangement links TRBV15 to TRBJ1-2; 7 bases fit TRBD1. The germline V gene has CDR1 LNHNV and CDR2 YYDKDF (reference sequence). Losses at the gene ends were 4 bases for V and 0 bases for J; bases not matched to a gene: 8. The CDR3 is 16 amino acids. For the CDR3, the DNA is TGTGCCACCAGCACTACGAACAGGGGAACTAACTATGGCTACACCTTC. Translating it yields CATSTTNRGTNYGYTF. The full variable domain, completed using reference TRBV15 and TRBJ1-2, is DAMVIQNPRYQVTQFGKPVTLSCSQTLNHNVMYWYQQKSSQAPKLLFHYYDKDFNNEADTPDNFQSRRPNTSFCFLDIRSPGLGDTAMYLCATSTTNRGTNYGYTFGSGTRLTVV.

The genes are TRBV27 and TRBJ1-2; D is undetermined. Germline lookup yields CDR1 MNHEY and CDR2 SMNVEV (reference sequence). Trimming stripped 2 bases from V and 0 bases from J, with 7 bases between. The CDR3 covers 14 residues. CDR3 coding DNA: TGTGCCAGCAGTTTAACTGCCGCTAACTATGGCTACACCTTC. This encodes CASSLTAANYGYTF.

The sample holds one count of this clone. The chain recombines TRBV4-3 with TRBJ2-2; 7 bases line up with TRBD1. V lost 2 bases, J lost 4 bases, and 7 bases stayed unmatched. The germline gives CDR1 LGHNA, CDR2 YSLEER. The CDR3 covers 16 residues. As DNA, the CDR3 is TGCGCCAGCAGCCAACTGACAGGGTTGGGCACCGGGGAGCTGTTTTTT. Translating it yields CASSQLTGLGTGELFF.

The genes are TRBV28 and TRBJ2-7, with 8 bases fitting TRBD1. The CDR3 loop spans 20 amino acids. With 1 base clipped from V and 2 bases from J, the junction kept 19 bases outside the gene matches. Germline V lookup: CDR1 MDHEN, CDR2 SYDVKM. The CDR3 sequence: CASSLYPPAGGVLPTYEQYF. The CDR3 DNA reads as TGTGCCAGCAGTTTATACCCCCCGGCAGGGGGCGTTTTACCAACCTACGAGCAGTACTTC.

The V and J genes are TRBV27 and TRBJ2-1; D gene unclear. V was clipped by 4 bases and J by 9 bases, with 13 bases between them. The CDR3 is made up of 13 amino acids. Germline V lookup: CDR1 MNHEY, CDR2 SMNVEV (reference sequence). This chain's CDR3 is CASSSTLWAEQFF. CDR3 DNA sequence: TGTGCCAGCAGTTCCACCTTATGGGCTGAGCAGTTCTTC.

This clone was counted only a few times. This rearrangement joins TRBV29-1 to TRBJ1-2, with 7 bases matching TRBD1. Losses at the gene ends were 0 bases for V and 3 bases for J; bases not matched to a gene: 4. The germline CDR1 and CDR2 sequences are SQVTM and ANQGSEA. The CDR3 contains 14 residues. CDR3 coding DNA: TGCAGCGTTGAAGACCTGGGACAGTACTATGGCTACACCTTC. Translated: CSVEDLGQYYGYTF.

The chain carries TRBV30 and TRBJ2-7, with a possible D match to TRBD2 (5 bases). Trimming shortened V by 3 bases and J by 9 bases, and 18 bases separated the two germline ends. CDR3 length: 13 amino acids. Germline CDR1 is GTSNPN and CDR2 is SVGIG (reference sequence). For the CDR3, the DNA is TGTGCCTGGAGCGCCGTTGAGGGTTTCGGGCAGTACTTC. It codes for CAWSAVEGFGQYF.

The CDR3 DNA is TGTGCCAGCAGCTATACCCTACAGGGGCCGAACACTGAAGCTTTCTTT. Its protein is CASSYTLQGPNTEAFF. V and J are TRBV7-6 and TRBJ1-1; the match to TRBD1 covers 7 bases. The CDR3 sequence is 16 residues long. V lost 4 bases, J lost 1 base, and 9 bases stayed unmatched. The germline gives CDR1 SGHVS, CDR2 FNYEAQ.

Points on this clone: The same CDR3 also results from other DNA sequences found in this sample. The chain carries TRBV6-5 and TRBJ1-2, with D perhaps matching TRBD1 (6 bases). Per the germline V gene, CDR1 is MNHEY and CDR2 is SVGAGI. There are 14 residues in the CDR3. With 4 bases removed from V and 2 bases from J, the gap between germline ends came to 11 bases. The CDR3 coding sequence is TGTGCCAGCAGTTCCCTAGACAGGAACTATGGCTACACCTTC. Translating it yields CASSSLDRNYGYTF.

CDR3 sequence (DNA): TGTGCCAGTTCCGGGACAGGGTACAATGAGCAGTTCTTC. Its protein product is CASSGTGYNEQFF. The chain is built from TRBV19 and TRBJ2-1; TRBD1 agrees at 9 bases. The trim removed 8 bases at V and 4 bases at J, leaving 3 bases unmatched. From germline, CDR1 is LNHDA and CDR2 SQIVND (reference sequence). The CDR3 is 13 residues long.

The chain carries TRBV6-5 and TRBJ1-1; 7 bases are shared with TRBD1. The CDR3 length is 14 residues. Germline lookup yields CDR1 MNHEY and CDR2 SVGAGI. After removal of 6 bases from V and 6 bases from J, the junction contained 10 bases not matched to a gene. This CDR3 reads CASRETGWRAEAFF. CDR3 sequence (DNA): TGTGCCAGCAGGGAGACAGGGTGGAGAGCTGAAGCTTTCTTT.

The gene calls are TRBV7-8 and TRBJ2-5, with unresolved D. The CDR3 length is 14 residues. Trimming left V 0 bases short and J 4 bases short, with 9 bases between. Per germline, CDR1 SGHVS and CDR2 FQNEAQ. The CDR3 DNA sequence: TGTGCCAGCAGCTTAGCGAAAGTCGGAGAGACCCAGTACTTC. Translating it yields CASSLAKVGETQYF.

In regard to this clone: Other DNA sequences in this specimen translate into the identical CDR3. The chain joins TRBV6-5 to TRBJ1-5; 7 nucleotides agree with TRBD1. Germline lookup yields CDR1 MNHEY and CDR2 SVGAGI. This CDR3 is built from 15 residues. V shed 6 bases, J shed 0 bases, and the junction held 5 bases outside the gene matches. The CDR3 region is CASRRDSYSNQPQHF. CDR3 nucleotides: TGTGCCAGCAGGAGGGACAGCTATAGCAATCAGCCCCAGCATTTT.

The rearrangement links TRBV7-9 to TRBJ2-2; 7 nucleotides line up with TRBD1. Germline V gene sequence: CDR1 SEHNR, CDR2 FQNEAQ (reference sequence). The CDR3 covers 14 residues. V dropped 5 bases and J dropped 3; count of bases not matched to a gene: 3. In DNA, the CDR3 is TGTGCCAGCAGCCGGACAGGTTACACCGGGGAGCTGTTTTTT. It translates to CASSRTGYTGELFF.

The chain has TRBV19 and TRBJ1-4; D might be TRBD1 (5 bases). This CDR3 has 16 residues. The V end was cut by 7 bases, the J end by 4 bases, with 19 bases between. Germline assignment: CDR1 LNHDA and CDR2 SQIVND (reference sequence). DNA for the CDR3: TGTGCCAGTACCGATAAGGTGGCCAGGGTTAATGAAAAACTGTTTTTT. Its translation is CASTDKVARVNEKLFF.

The V call is TRBV11-3, the J call TRBJ2-2; TRBD1 matches 10 bases. CDR1 is SGHNT and CDR2 is YENEEA in the germline V gene. V dropped 2 bases and J dropped 5; count of bases not matched to a gene: 8. The CDR3 loop spans 17 amino acids. CDR3 nucleotides: TGTGCCAGCAGCTTACCCCCGGGACAGGGGCGGACCGGGGAGCTGTTTTTT. Its translation is CASSLPPGQGRTGELFF.

This sequence joins TRBV6-1 and TRBJ2-2, with 8 bases matching TRBD1. This CDR3 is built from 16 residues. CDR1 is MNHNS and CDR2 is SASEGT in the germline V gene. With V trimmed by 5 bases and J by 3 bases, 8 bases remained unmatched. As DNA, the CDR3 is TGTGCCAGCAGTCAAGACGGACAGGGATACACCGGGGAGCTGTTTTTT. Protein product: CASSQDGQGYTGELFF.

The rearrangement joins TRBV9 to TRBJ1-1; D not resolved. Germline V gives CDR1 SGDLS, CDR2 YYNGEE. The CDR3 covers 15 residues. Deletions cut 3 bases from V and 0 bases from J, with 12 bases between. The CDR3 DNA reads TGTGCCAGCAGCGAGCGTTCGGGGATGAACACTGAAGCTTTCTTT. It codes for CASSERSGMNTEAFF.

V and J are TRBV4-3 and TRBJ2-3; D is uncertain. This CDR3 spans 13 amino acids. Germline assignment: CDR1 LGHNA and CDR2 YSLEER. Trimming took 4 bases from V and 6 from J, leaving 11 bases between them. The DNA for the CDR3 is TGCGCCAGCAGCCGAGGTATGGCGGATACGCAGTATTTT. Protein product: CASSRGMADTQYF.

V and J are TRBV4-3 and TRBJ2-3; D might be TRBD2 (7 bases). V was clipped by 0 bases and J by 5 bases, with 21 bases between them. CDR1 and CDR2 from the germline V gene are LGHNA and YSLEER. This CDR3 is 18 amino acids long. As DNA, the CDR3 is TGCGCCAGCAGCCAAGATACGGGGCGGGGGCCGACACAAGATACGCAGTATTTT. Protein product: CASSQDTGRGPTQDTQYF.

This clone has just one count. The chain is built from TRBV13 and TRBJ1-4, with TRBD1 matching 7 bases. The CDR3 runs to 16 residues. Trimming at V came to 1 base and at J to 8 bases, leaving 10 bases not matched to a gene. From germline, CDR1 is PRHDT and CDR2 FYEKMQ (reference sequence). Here the CDR3 DNA reads TGTGCCAGCAGCTTAGCCCGAACAGGGGAGAGGGAAAAACTGTTTTTT. The encoded protein is CASSLARTGEREKLFF. The full variable domain, in which reference TRBV13 and TRBJ1-4 provide the parts outside the CDR3, is AAGVIQSPRHLIKEKRETATLKCYPIPRHDTVYWYQQGPGQDPQFLISFYEKMQSDKGSIPDRFSAQQFSDYHSELNMSSLELGDSALYFCASSLARTGEREKLFFGSGTQLSVL.

The gene calls are TRBV7-2 and TRBJ1-1; the D gene is possibly TRBD1 (6 bases). The germline CDR1 and CDR2 sequences are SGHTA and FQGNSA. CDR3 length: 14 amino acids. With 5 bases removed from V and 5 bases from J, the gap between germline ends came to 15 bases. Written as DNA, the CDR3 is TGTGCCAGCAGCCCCCGCAGGGGCGGTACTGAAGCTTTCTTT. This translates into CASSPRRGGTEAFF.